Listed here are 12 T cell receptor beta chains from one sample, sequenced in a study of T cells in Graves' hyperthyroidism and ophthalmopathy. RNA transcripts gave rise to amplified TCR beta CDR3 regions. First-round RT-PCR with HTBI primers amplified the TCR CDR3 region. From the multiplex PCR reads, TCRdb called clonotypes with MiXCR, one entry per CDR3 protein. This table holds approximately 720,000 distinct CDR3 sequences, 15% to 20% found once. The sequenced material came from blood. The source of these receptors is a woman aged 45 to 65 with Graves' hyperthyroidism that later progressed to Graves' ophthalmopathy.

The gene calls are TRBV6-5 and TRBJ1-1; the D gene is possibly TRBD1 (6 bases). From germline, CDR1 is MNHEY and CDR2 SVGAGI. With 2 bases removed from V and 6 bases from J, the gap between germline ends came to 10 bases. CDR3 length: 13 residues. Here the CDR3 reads CASSYREGAEAFF. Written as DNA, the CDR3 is TGTGCCAGCAGTTACAGGGAGGGGGCTGAAGCTTTCTTT.

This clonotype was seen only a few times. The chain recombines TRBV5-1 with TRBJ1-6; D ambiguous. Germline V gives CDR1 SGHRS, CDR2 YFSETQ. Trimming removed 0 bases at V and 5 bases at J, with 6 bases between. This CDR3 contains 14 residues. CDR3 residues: CASSLGWNNSPLHF. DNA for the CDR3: TGCGCCAGCAGCTTGGGTTGGAATAATTCACCCCTCCACTTT.

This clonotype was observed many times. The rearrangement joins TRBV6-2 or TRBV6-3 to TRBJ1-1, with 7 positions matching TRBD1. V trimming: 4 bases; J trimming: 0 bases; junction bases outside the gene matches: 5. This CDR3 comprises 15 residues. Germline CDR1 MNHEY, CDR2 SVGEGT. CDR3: CASSSLGQMNTEAFF. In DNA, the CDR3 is TGTGCCAGCAGTTCCCTGGGACAGATGAACACTGAAGCTTTCTTT.

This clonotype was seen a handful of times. The CDR3 nucleotides are TGTGCCAGCAGTTTCGAGGACAGGGGGCATAGCAATCAGCCCCAGCATTTT. It specifies CASSFEDRGHSNQPQHF. The chain carries TRBV6-1 and TRBJ1-5; 11 nucleotides match TRBD1. The CDR3 is 17 amino acids. Germline CDR1 and CDR2: MNHNS and SASEGT. The trim removed 5 bases at V and 0 bases at J, leaving 6 bases unmatched.

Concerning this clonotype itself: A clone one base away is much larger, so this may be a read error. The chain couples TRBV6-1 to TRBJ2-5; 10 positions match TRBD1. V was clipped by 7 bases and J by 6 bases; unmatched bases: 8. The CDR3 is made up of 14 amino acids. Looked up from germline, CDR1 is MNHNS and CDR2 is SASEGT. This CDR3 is CASNRQGALKTQYF. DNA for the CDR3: TGTGCCAGCAATCGACAGGGGGCATTGAAGACCCAGTACTTC.

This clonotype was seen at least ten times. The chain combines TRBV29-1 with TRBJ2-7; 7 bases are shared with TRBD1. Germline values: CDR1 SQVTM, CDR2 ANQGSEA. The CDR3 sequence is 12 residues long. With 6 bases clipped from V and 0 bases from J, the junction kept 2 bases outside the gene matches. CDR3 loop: CSVGDSSYEQYF. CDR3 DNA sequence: TGCAGCGTGGGGGACAGCTCCTACGAGCAGTACTTC.

CDR3 residues: CASSYSSRGNQPQHF. DNA of the CDR3: TGTGCCAGCAGTTACTCGTCCAGGGGAAATCAGCCCCAGCATTTT. The V gene is TRBV6-6, the J gene TRBJ1-5; D is perhaps TRBD1 (6 bases). V dropped 0 bases and J dropped 4 bases, with 10 bases sitting between them. In germline, CDR1 is MNHNY, CDR2 SVGAGI (reference sequence). This CDR3 has 15 amino acids.

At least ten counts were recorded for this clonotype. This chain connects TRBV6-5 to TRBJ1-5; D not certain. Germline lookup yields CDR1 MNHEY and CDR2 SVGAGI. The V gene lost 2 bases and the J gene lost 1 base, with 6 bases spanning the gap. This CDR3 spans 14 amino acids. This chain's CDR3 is CASSYEQSNQPQHF. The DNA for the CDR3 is TGTGCCAGCAGTTACGAGCAAAGCAATCAGCCCCAGCATTTT.

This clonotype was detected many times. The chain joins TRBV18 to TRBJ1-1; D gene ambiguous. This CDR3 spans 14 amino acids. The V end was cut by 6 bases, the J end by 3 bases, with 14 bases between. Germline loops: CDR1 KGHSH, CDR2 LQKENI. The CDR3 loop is CASSPIWRDTEAFF. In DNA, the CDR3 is TGTGCCAGCTCCCCTATATGGAGGGACACTGAAGCTTTCTTT.

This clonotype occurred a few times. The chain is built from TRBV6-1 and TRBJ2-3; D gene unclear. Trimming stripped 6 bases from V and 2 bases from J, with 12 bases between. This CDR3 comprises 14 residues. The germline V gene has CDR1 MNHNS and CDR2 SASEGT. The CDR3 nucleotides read TGTGCCAGCAGGCCCGTGGGTACCACAGATACGCAGTATTTT. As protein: CASRPVGTTDTQYF.

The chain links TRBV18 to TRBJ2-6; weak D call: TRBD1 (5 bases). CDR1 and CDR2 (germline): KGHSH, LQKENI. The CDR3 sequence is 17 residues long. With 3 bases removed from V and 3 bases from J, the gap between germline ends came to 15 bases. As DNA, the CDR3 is TGTGCCAGCTCACCTATATCCAGGGTATATGGGGCCAACGTCCTGACTTTC. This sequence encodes CASSPISRVYGANVLTF.

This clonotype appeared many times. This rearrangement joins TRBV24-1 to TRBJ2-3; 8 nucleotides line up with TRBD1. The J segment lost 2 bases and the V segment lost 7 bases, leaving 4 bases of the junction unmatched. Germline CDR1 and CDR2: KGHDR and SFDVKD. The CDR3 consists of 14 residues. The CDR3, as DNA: TGTGCCACCAGCGGACAGGGTATCACAGATACGCAGTATTTT. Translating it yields CATSGQGITDTQYF.